A selection of T cell receptor beta chains follows, all from one sample in a study of T cell responses to AZD1222 COVID-19 vaccine. TCRdb's table, derived via immunoSEQ multiplex PCR, lists solely in-frame clones and lacks some. The table shows about 99,000 clones, with over 90% occurring only once. Sequencing was performed on peripheral blood, taken on day 0 of AZD1222 vaccination. These receptors originate from an adult in good health. The CDR3 runs from the conserved cysteine through the conserved F or W. D genes are given only for firm matches. Size values are once, few and many counts, or a class for expanded clones, and some rows have none.

v_call	j_call	clone_size	d_call	cdr3_nt	cdr3_aa
TRBV9	TRBJ1-2	NA	NA	TGTGCCAGCAGCGTAGCCCCCGGGACAAACTATGGCTACACCTTC	CASSVAPGTNYGYTF
TRBV10-3	TRBJ2-5	NA	NA	TGTGCCATCAGTGGGACGGAGTCTGAGACCCAGTACTTC	CAISGTESETQYF
TRBV3-1/TRBV3-2	TRBJ2-7	NA	NA	TGTGCCAGCAGCCGCTCCGAGGGATCCTACGAGCAGTACTTC	CASSRSEGSYEQYF
TRBV12-5	TRBJ1-1	medium-sized	NA	TGTGCTAGTGGTTTCTCGAGGGGGGGGAACACTGAAGCTTTCTTT	CASGFSRGGNTEAFF
TRBV7-6	TRBJ2-7	NA	NA	TGTGCCAGCAGCCAACTGAATACCCCCGAGCAGTACTTC	CASSQLNTPEQYF
TRBV18	TRBJ2-7	NA	NA	TGTGCCAGCTCACCTGGTGGGGGCTACGAGCAGTACTTC	CASSPGGGYEQYF
TRBV7-2	TRBJ2-7	NA	TRBD1	TGTGCCAGCAGTCGCCCTCCGGGACAGGGGGGGTACGAGCAGTACTTC	CASSRPPGQGGYEQYF
TRBV28	TRBJ1-5	NA	NA	TGTGCCAGCAGTCTTGAGGGACATCTGCCCCTCAATCAGCCCCAGCATTTT	CASSLEGHLPLNQPQHF
TRBV2	TRBJ2-1	NA	NA	TGTGCCAGCGGGGGCCGGCGAACCCCCTACAATGAGCAGTTCTTC	CASGGRRTPYNEQFF
TRBV5-1	TRBJ2-7	NA	NA	TGCGCCAGCAGCGATTACTACGAGCAGTACTTC	CASSDYYEQYF
TRBV6-5	TRBJ2-7	NA	NA	TGTGCCAGCAGTTACGGGGTTGCCTACGAGCAGTACTTC	CASSYGVAYEQYF
TRBV19	TRBJ2-2	few	NA	TGTGCCAGTACTCCTCCAGACAAGGAAACCGGGGAGCTGTTTTTT	CASTPPDKETGELFF
TRBV4-1	TRBJ2-7	NA	NA	TGCGCCAGCAGCCACCCCAAGTCCGAGCAGTACTTC	CASSHPKSEQYF
TRBV28	TRBJ2-2	NA	NA	TGTGCCAGCTCCCGTACCCTGGGAAACGGGGAGCTGTTTTTT	CASSRTLGNGELFF
TRBV7-9	TRBJ1-1	NA	NA	TGTGCCAGCAGCTTGGGTCGGGCTCCATCCCCTGAAGCTTTCTTT	CASSLGRAPSPEAFF
TRBV5-4	TRBJ1-2	NA	NA	TGTGCCAGCGCGCCGGGGTTAGAGAACTTTGGCTACACCTTC	CASAPGLENFGYTF
TRBV5-1	TRBJ2-3	NA	TRBD2	TGCGCCAGCTCCGGACTAGCGGGAGTCGATACGCAGTATTTT	CASSGLAGVDTQYF
TRBV6-1	TRBJ1-3	once	NA	TGTGCCAGCAGTGAGGACCAGGTCCACGGAAACACCATATATTTT	CASSEDQVHGNTIYF
TRBV29-1	TRBJ2-5	NA	TRBD2	TGCAGCGTTGGGTCTAGCGGGAGGGGAGAGACCCAGTACTTC	CSVGSSGRGETQYF
TRBV9	TRBJ2-1	NA	NA	TGTGCCAGCAGCGTAGTTCTGGGGGATGAGCAGTTCTTC	CASSVVLGDEQFF
TRBV29-1	TRBJ2-7	once	TRBD1	TGCAGCGTTGCGAGGGACAGCCCCTACGAGCAGTACTTC	CSVARDSPYEQYF
TRBV11-3	TRBJ2-7	NA	TRBD2	TGTGCCAGCAGCTTAGGGACTAGCGCTACCTACGAGCAGTACTTC	CASSLGTSATYEQYF
TRBV18	TRBJ2-4	NA	NA	TGTGCCAGCTCACACAGAGAGGGGGACATTCAGTACTTC	CASSHREGDIQYF
TRBV6-5	TRBJ1-2	NA	NA	TGTGCCAGCACCGGGACAAACGAGCCCCACTATGGCTACACCTTC	CASTGTNEPHYGYTF
TRBV15	TRBJ2-1	NA	TRBD1	TGTGCCACCAGCAGGGATACCCCGGGACAGGACGAGCAGTTCTTC	CATSRDTPGQDEQFF
TRBV7-9	TRBJ2-2	NA	TRBD2	TGTGCCAGCAGCTTATTGGGGACTAGCGGGAGTTGGGACACCGGGGAGCTGTTTTTT	CASSLLGTSGSWDTGELFF
TRBV18	TRBJ2-2	NA	NA	TGTGCCAGCTCACCAGATGGGACCGGGGAGCTGTTTTTT	CASSPDGTGELFF
TRBV7-3	TRBJ2-1	NA	NA	TGTGCCAGCAGCTTATATTTGAGTGAGCAGTTCTTC	CASSLYLSEQFF
TRBV5-1	TRBJ2-1	NA	TRBD2	TGCGCCAGCAGCACCCGGGGGGACAATGAGCAGTTCTTC	CASSTRGDNEQFF
TRBV7-9	TRBJ1-2	NA	NA	TGTGCCAGCAGCTTAGCGAAAGGTGGCTACACCTTC	CASSLAKGGYTF
TRBV3-1/TRBV3-2	TRBJ2-5	NA	TRBD2	TGTGCCAGCAGCCAAGAGATGGGCGGGAGGGCCTTCGGGACCCAGTACTTC	CASSQEMGGRAFGTQYF
TRBV10-2	TRBJ2-7	NA	TRBD2	TGCGCCAGCACTCCCCGACTAGCGGGAGTTTCCTACGAGCAGTACTTC	CASTPRLAGVSYEQYF
TRBV9	TRBJ2-1	NA	TRBD2	TGTGCCAGCAGCGTAGCGGTTTCCTCGGCGGGCGGGAGCAATGAGCAGTTCTTC	CASSVAVSSAGGSNEQFF
TRBV11-2	TRBJ1-2	once	NA	TGTGCCAGCGGCATGACAGCAAACTATGGCTACACCTTC	CASGMTANYGYTF
TRBV10-3	TRBJ1-2	NA	TRBD1	TGTGCCATCAAAAGGACAGGGGGCATTAGTTCCGCTAACTATGGCTACACCTTC	CAIKRTGGISSANYGYTF
TRBV19	TRBJ2-1	NA	NA	TGTGCCAGTAGTACCGGGGGCGCGTTCGGGGAGCAGTTCTTC	CASSTGGAFGEQFF
TRBV12-3/TRBV12-4	TRBJ1-5	NA	NA	TGTGCCAGCAGTTTACTCAATCAGCCCCAGCATTTT	CASSLLNQPQHF
TRBV6-5	TRBJ2-3	NA	TRBD2	TGTGCCAGCAGTTGGACTAGCGGTAGGACAGATACGCAGTATTTT	CASSWTSGRTDTQYF
TRBV21-1	TRBJ2-4	NA	NA	TGTGCCAGCAGCAAACTTGGGCGGATAGCCAAAAACATTCAGTACTTC	CASSKLGRIAKNIQYF
TRBV11-3	TRBJ2-1	NA	NA	TGTGCCAGCACCCCTCCCCTGGGCCTCAAGCAGTTCTTC	CASTPPLGLKQFF
TRBV5-4	TRBJ2-5	NA	NA	TGTGCCAGCAGCTTGGAACAGGGAGAGACCCAGTACTTC	CASSLEQGETQYF
TRBV4-1	TRBJ1-4	NA	TRBD1	TGCGCCAGCAGCCAAGGCCGACAGGGCCCGGATGAAAAACTGTTTTTT	CASSQGRQGPDEKLFF
TRBV6-5	TRBJ2-2	NA	TRBD2	TGTGCCAGCAGTCTCCTGGGAGGGACCGGGGAGCTGTTTTTT	CASSLLGGTGELFF
TRBV28	TRBJ2-5	NA	NA	TGTGCCAGCACGACGAACCAAGAGACCCAGTACTTC	CASTTNQETQYF
TRBV5-1	TRBJ1-1	NA	NA	TGCGCCAGCAGCATACCCCAGGGAGCGGGGACTGAAGCTTTCTTT	CASSIPQGAGTEAFF
TRBV7-8	TRBJ1-3	NA	TRBD1	TGTGCCAGCAGCCCAACGACAGGGTCTGGAAACACCATATATTTT	CASSPTTGSGNTIYF
TRBV19	TRBJ1-2	NA	NA	TGTGCCAGTAGGGACAGTAAGGGACCTTATGGCTACACCTTC	CASRDSKGPYGYTF
TRBV11-3	TRBJ1-2	NA	NA	TGTGCCAGCAGCTCGGTAGGGCGGGGTGGCTACACCTTC	CASSSVGRGGYTF
TRBV27	TRBJ2-3	NA	TRBD1	TGTGCCAGCAGTTCCCTGGACAGGGCTAAGGGGAGCACGCAGTATTTT	CASSSLDRAKGSTQYF
TRBV7-9	TRBJ2-1	NA	TRBD2	TGTGCCAGCAGCTCAGCGACTAGCGGTCACAATGAGCAGTTCTTC	CASSSATSGHNEQFF
TRBV5-4	TRBJ2-1	NA	NA	TGTGCCAGCAGCTTGGGGGCCGGGGGCTACAATGAGCAGTTCTTC	CASSLGAGGYNEQFF